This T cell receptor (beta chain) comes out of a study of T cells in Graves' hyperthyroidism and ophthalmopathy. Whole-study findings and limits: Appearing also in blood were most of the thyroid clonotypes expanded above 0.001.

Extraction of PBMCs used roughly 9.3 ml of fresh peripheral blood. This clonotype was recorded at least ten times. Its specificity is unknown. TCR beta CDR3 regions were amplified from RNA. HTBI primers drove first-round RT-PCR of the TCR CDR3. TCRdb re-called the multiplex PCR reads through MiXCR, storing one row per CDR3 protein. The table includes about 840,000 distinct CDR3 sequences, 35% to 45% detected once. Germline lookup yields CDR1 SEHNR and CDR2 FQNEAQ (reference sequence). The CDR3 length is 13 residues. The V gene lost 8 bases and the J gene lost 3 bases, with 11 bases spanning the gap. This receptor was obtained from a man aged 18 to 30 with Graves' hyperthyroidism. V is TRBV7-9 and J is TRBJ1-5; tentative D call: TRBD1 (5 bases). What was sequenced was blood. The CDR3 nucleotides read TGTGCCAGCGGACCGGGGACCAATCAGCCCCAGCATTTT. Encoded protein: CASGPGTNQPQHF. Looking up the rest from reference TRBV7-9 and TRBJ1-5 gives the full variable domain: DTGVSQNPRHKITKRGQNVTFRCDPISEHNRLYWYRQTLGQGPEFLTYFQNEAQLEKSRLLSDRFSAERPKGSFSTLEIQRTEQGDSAMYLCASGPGTNQPQHFGDGTRLSIL.